The 27 T cell receptor beta chains reported below all come from one sample, sequenced in a study of OX40 agonist ivuxolimab in advanced cancers. Assay used: immunoSEQ multiplex PCR; TCRdb lists only in-frame clones, some missing. The table shows about 45,000 clones, with 85% to 95% occurring only once. Material: CD4+ or CD8+ T cells sorted from blood, obtained in a trial of the OX40 agonist ivuxolimab. Receptors originate from an adult with an advanced solid tumor such as melanoma, head and neck, liver or kidney cancer.

The chain has TRBV4-1 and TRBJ2-7, with a tentative D call TRBD2 (5 bases). CDR1 is MGHRA, CDR2 YSYEKL, per germline. The CDR3 length is 15 residues. The ends were cut back, 3 bases at V and 0 bases at J, with 12 bases in the middle. The CDR3 spells CASSQNPGTSYEQYF. As DNA, the CDR3 is TGCGCCAGCAGCCAGAATCCGGGAACCTCCTACGAGCAGTACTTC.

The rearrangement uses TRBV30 and TRBJ2-7; D uncertain. Trimming pared 2 bases from V and 3 bases from J, leaving 5 bases between. CDR1 is GTSNPN and CDR2 is SVGIG in the germline V gene (reference sequence). The CDR3 length is 11 residues. The CDR3 coding sequence is TGTGCCTGGAGTTCTATCTACGAGCAGTACTTC. Amino acid sequence: CAWSSIYEQYF.

The V gene is TRBV14, the J gene TRBJ2-7; D remains unclear. This CDR3 is built from 13 residues. Germline lookup yields CDR1 SGHDN and CDR2 FVKESK. The ends were cut back, 0 bases at V and 3 bases at J, with 6 bases in the middle. CDR3 in amino acids: CASSQDFGYEQYF. CDR3 DNA sequence: TGTGCCAGCAGCCAAGATTTCGGCTACGAGCAGTACTTC.

This chain links TRBV4-1 with TRBJ2-7; tentatively, D is TRBD1 or TRBD2 (5 bases each). Germline V gene data show CDR1 as MGHRA and CDR2 as YSYEKL. There are 11 residues in the CDR3. V lost 6 bases to trimming and J lost 5 bases, with 8 bases between them. CDR3 nucleotides: TGCGCCAGCAGGGGGGTACACGAGCAGTACTTC. Protein sequence: CASRGVHEQYF.

J is TRBJ2-7 and V is TRBV19; TRBD1 matches 7 bases. V shed 8 bases, J shed 7 bases, and the junction held 11 bases outside the gene matches. The CDR3 totals 13 residues. Germline V CDR1 and CDR2: LNHDA, SQIVND (reference sequence). The CDR3: CASLGTATGEQYF. In nucleotides, the CDR3 is TGTGCCAGTCTGGGGACAGCCACGGGGGAGCAGTACTTC.

CDR3 residues: CASSLTGILDTQYF. The CDR3 DNA reads TGTGCCAGCAGCTTAACAGGGATCCTGGATACGCAGTATTTT. The chain employs TRBV7-6 and TRBJ2-3; tentative D call: TRBD1 (6 bases). Trimming shortened V by 2 bases and J by 6 bases, and 12 bases separated the two germline ends. Per germline, CDR1 SGHVS and CDR2 FNYEAQ. The CDR3 loop spans 14 amino acids.

This clone is a singleton in its sample. The gene calls are TRBV30 and TRBJ2-3; the D is unclear. The CDR3 spans 14 residues. Germline V gene sequence: CDR1 GTSNPN, CDR2 SVGIG (reference sequence). Deletions cut 0 bases from V and 5 bases from J, with 12 bases between. The CDR3 nucleotides read TGTGCCTGGAGTGTTGGTACAATTGGAGATACGCAGTATTTT. Translating gives CAWSVGTIGDTQYF.

V gene TRBV7-2 combines with J gene TRBJ2-5; 16 bases map to TRBD2. The CDR3 contains 16 residues. Germline loops: CDR1 SGHTA, CDR2 FQGNSA. Unmatched junction bases numbered 5, after V lost 5 bases and J lost 5 bases. The CDR3 loop reads CASSPGLAGGQETQYF. The CDR3 nucleotides read TGTGCCAGCAGCCCGGGACTAGCGGGAGGGCAGGAGACCCAGTACTTC.

This sequence joins TRBV4-1 and TRBJ2-3; 9 bases agree with TRBD2. The CDR3 length is 17 residues. Germline V gene data show CDR1 as MGHRA and CDR2 as YSYEKL. The trim removed 0 bases at V and 4 bases at J, leaving 8 bases unmatched. The CDR3 DNA sequence: TGCGCCAGCAGCCAAGAAGGTCTAGCGGGAAGACCAGATACGCAGTATTTT. Amino acid sequence: CASSQEGLAGRPDTQYF.

This sequence joins TRBV6-1 and TRBJ2-1; a weak D match, TRBD1 (6 bases). Trimming shortened V by 2 bases and J by 0 bases, and 8 bases separated the two germline ends. The CDR3 loop spans 15 amino acids. CDR1 is MNHNS and CDR2 is SASEGT in the germline V gene. This chain's CDR3 is CASSELGGSYNEQFF. The CDR3 bases are TGTGCCAGCAGTGAACTAGGGGGCTCCTACAATGAGCAGTTCTTC.

This clone is judged medium-sized (0.01 to 0.1%). The V and J genes are TRBV7-9 and TRBJ2-2, with 8 positions matching TRBD1. The CDR3 is 17 amino acids. The germline V gene has CDR1 SEHNR and CDR2 FQNEAQ (reference sequence). V shed 1 base, J shed 3 bases, and the junction held 7 bases outside the gene matches. The CDR3 DNA follows: TGTGCCAGCAGCTTAGGGGACCCGACAGGGGACACCGGGGAGCTGTTTTTT. Translating it yields CASSLGDPTGDTGELFF.

V is TRBV7-9 and J is TRBJ2-7; D is perhaps TRBD1 (5 bases). The CDR3 is made up of 12 amino acids. In germline, CDR1 is SEHNR, CDR2 FQNEAQ (reference sequence). The ends were cut back, 4 bases at V and 4 bases at J, with 8 bases in the middle. The CDR3 sequence is CASSSRAYEQYF. The CDR3 bases are TGTGCCAGCAGCTCCAGGGCGTACGAGCAGTACTTC.

The chain recombines TRBV7-2 with TRBJ2-7, with D tentatively TRBD1 (6 bases). Germline-derived CDR1 and CDR2 are SGHTA and FQGNSA. This CDR3 is 15 amino acids long. The V and J ends lost 0 bases and 5 bases respectively, with 14 bases between them. The CDR3 loop reads CASSLAPGTLDEQYF. The DNA of the CDR3 is TGTGCCAGCAGCTTAGCGCCCGGGACATTAGACGAGCAGTACTTC.

This clone has just one count. V is TRBV29-1 and J is TRBJ1-1; D gene ambiguous. There are 14 residues in the CDR3. Germline V lookup: CDR1 SQVTM, CDR2 ANQGSEA. V was cut by 3 bases and J by 2 bases, with 13 bases left in between. The CDR3 nucleotides read TGCAGCGTTGATAAGACCGGGTTTAACACTGAAGCTTTCTTT. This translates into CSVDKTGFNTEAFF.

The V gene is TRBV6-1, the J gene TRBJ2-4, with D unclear. V lost 5 bases, J lost 4 bases, and 12 bases lay in between. The CDR3 length is 14 residues. Germline CDR1 MNHNS, CDR2 SASEGT. The CDR3 sequence: CASSPPDNKNIQYF. As DNA, the CDR3 is TGTGCCAGCAGTCCTCCCGATAATAAAAACATTCAGTACTTC.

This chain links TRBV30 with TRBJ2-7; 11 nucleotides line up with TRBD1. In germline, CDR1 is GTSNPN, CDR2 SVGIG (reference sequence). This CDR3 region has 13 residues. Trimming took 5 bases from V and 6 from J; bases not matched to a gene: 6. The CDR3 nucleotides read TGTGCCTGGGAACTCGGACAGGGGGCCGAGCAGTACTTC. This gives the protein CAWELGQGAEQYF.

This sequence joins TRBV5-1 and TRBJ2-1; D possibly corresponds to TRBD2 (6 bases). Trimming took 4 bases from V and 8 from J, leaving 16 bases between them. This CDR3 is built from 14 residues. Germline V gene lookup returns CDR1 SGHRS and CDR2 YFSETQ. Written as DNA, the CDR3 is TGCGCCAGCAGCACCCGGGAGTTATTCGATGAGCAGTTCTTC. This translates into CASSTRELFDEQFF.

J is TRBJ2-5 and V is TRBV28; 7 bases line up with TRBD2. Germline assignment: CDR1 MDHEN and CDR2 SYDVKM. The CDR3 is 12 residues long. V lost 5 bases to trimming and J lost 5 bases; unmatched junction nucleotides: 2. The CDR3 DNA sequence: TGTGCCAGCAGTCAGGGAGGGGAGACCCAGTACTTC. The encoded protein is CASSQGGETQYF. Filled out from reference TRBV28 and TRBJ2-5, the complete variable domain reads DVKVTQSSRYLVKRTGEKVFLECVQDMDHENMFWYRQDPGLGLRLIYFSYDVKMKEKGDIPEGYSVSREKKERFSLILESASTNQTSMYLCASSQGGETQYFGPGTRLLVL.

V is TRBV6-5 and J is TRBJ1-5, with D unclear. Germline loops: CDR1 MNHEY, CDR2 SVGAGI. The CDR3 covers 14 residues. Deletions cut 5 bases from V and 3 bases from J, with 11 bases between. In DNA form, the CDR3 reads TGTGCCAGCAGTGAACCCGGGATCAATCAGCCCCAGCATTTT. Its protein product is CASSEPGINQPQHF.

The CDR3 reads CASSLGGPGNTEAFF. CDR3 DNA sequence: TGTGCCAGCAGCTTGGGGGGGCCCGGGAACACTGAAGCTTTCTTT. The J gene is TRBJ1-1, the V gene TRBV5-8; D possibly corresponds to TRBD1 (6 bases). The length of the CDR3 is 15 residues. Germline V lookup: CDR1 SGHTS, CDR2 YDEGEE. V lost 0 bases, J lost 1 base, and 10 bases lay in between. The whole variable domain, filled in from reference TRBV5-8 and TRBJ1-1, reads EAGVTQSPTHLIKTRGQQATLRCSPISGHTSVYWYQQALGLGLQFLLWYDEGEERNRGNFPPRFSGRQFPNYSSELNVNALELEDSALYLCASSLGGPGNTEAFFGQGTRLTVV.

V is TRBV19 and J is TRBJ2-7, with a tentative D call TRBD2 (6 bases). The CDR3 has 15 amino acids. The germline gives CDR1 LNHDA, CDR2 SQIVND (reference sequence). V was trimmed by 1 base and J by 2 bases, leaving 12 bases between them. In DNA, the CDR3 is TGTGCCAGTAGTATAGGTCAGGGAGGCGCCTACGAGCAGTACTTC. It codes for CASSIGQGGAYEQYF.

The J gene is TRBJ2-3, the V gene TRBV6-5; 8 nucleotides agree with TRBD2. The CDR3 is 16 residues long. J gave up 5 bases and V 0 bases, and 7 bases lay outside the gene matches. The V gene's germline CDR1 is MNHEY and CDR2 SVGAGI. This chain's CDR3 is CASSYSYSGAEDTQYF. The CDR3 DNA follows: TGTGCCAGCAGTTACTCGTATAGCGGGGCCGAAGATACGCAGTATTTT.

The rearrangement uses TRBV11-1 and TRBJ1-2; D is perhaps TRBD1 (5 bases). The CDR3 length is 17 residues. Germline lookup yields CDR1 SGHAT and CDR2 FQDESV (reference sequence). V dropped 2 bases and J dropped 0 bases, with 16 bases sitting between them. This CDR3 is CASSLTPFQGSNYGYTF. In DNA, the CDR3 is TGTGCCAGCAGCTTAACCCCGTTCCAGGGTTCTAACTATGGCTACACCTTC.

The chain has TRBV6-5 and TRBJ1-4, with a weak D call TRBD1 (6 bases). The CDR3 runs to 14 residues. V was trimmed by 5 bases and J by 4 bases, leaving 11 bases between them. Germline CDR1 is MNHEY and CDR2 is SVGAGI. CDR3 in amino acids: CASSTGPGNEKLFF. DNA for the CDR3: TGTGCCAGCAGTACAGGGCCTGGTAATGAAAAACTGTTTTTT.

The chain is built from TRBV19 and TRBJ2-7; D possibly matches TRBD1 or TRBD2 (5 bases each). CDR3 length: 14 amino acids. The V gene lost 3 bases and the J gene lost 5 bases, with 14 bases spanning the gap. Germline CDR1 reads LNHDA; CDR2 reads SQIVND (reference sequence). In DNA, the CDR3 is TGTGCCAGTAGTATTAGAGGGGTGTTCCACGAGCAGTACTTC. It specifies CASSIRGVFHEQYF.

The chain has TRBV9 and TRBJ2-5, with 7 positions matching TRBD1. V shed 3 bases and J 3 bases; nucleotides not matched to a gene: 2. CDR1 and CDR2 from the germline V gene are SGDLS and YYNGEE. The CDR3 contains 13 residues. CDR3 sequence: CASSGTGEETQYF. CDR3 in DNA: TGTGCCAGCAGCGGAACAGGGGAAGAGACCCAGTACTTC.

The V call is TRBV18, the J call TRBJ2-7; unclear D gene. V lost 5 bases and J lost 0, with 8 bases in between. This CDR3 contains 13 residues. Per the germline V gene, CDR1 is KGHSH and CDR2 is LQKENI. Written as DNA, the CDR3 is TGTGCCAGCTCAAGTCAGAGCTCCTACGAGCAGTACTTC. Its translation: CASSSQSSYEQYF.